The 2 T cell receptor beta chains in this list originate from one sample, sequenced in a study of OX40 agonist ivuxolimab in advanced cancers. The method was immunoSEQ multiplex PCR; TCRdb's version includes in-frame clones alone and lacks a portion of them. The sample has 55,000 to 75,000 clones; 85% to 90% are singletons. The source was CD4+ or CD8+ T cells sorted from blood, collected in a trial of the OX40 agonist ivuxolimab. Receptors were obtained from an adult with an advanced solid tumor such as melanoma, head and neck, liver or kidney cancer.

The gene calls are TRBV7-8 and TRBJ1-1; D is unclear. The V end was cut by 2 bases, the J end by 1 base, with 5 bases between. This CDR3 is 13 amino acids long. Germline loops: CDR1 SGHVS, CDR2 FQNEAQ. In nucleotides, the CDR3 is TGTGCCAGCAGCTTACGGGAGAACACTGAAGCTTTCTTT. Translation gives CASSLRENTEAFF. The full variable domain, in which reference TRBV7-8 and TRBJ1-1 provide the parts outside the CDR3, is GAGVSQSPRYKVAKRGQDVALRCDPISGHVSLFWYQQALGQGPEFLTYFQNEAQLDKSGLPSDRFFAERPEGSVSTLKIQRTQQEDSAVYLCASSLRENTEAFFGQGTRLTVV.

A few counts support this clone. The V and J genes are TRBV30 and TRBJ1-4; 8 bases are a match to TRBD1. Germline V gene sequence: CDR1 GTSNPN, CDR2 SVGIG (reference sequence). The V and J ends lost 4 bases and 4 bases, in that order; junction bases with no gene match: 8. The length of the CDR3 is 15 residues. CDR3 loop: CAWKPGQAGNEKLFF. The CDR3 DNA is TGTGCCTGGAAACCGGGACAGGCGGGTAATGAAAAACTGTTTTTT.